Listed below are T cell receptor beta chains from one sample, sequenced in a study of CD8+ T cells in alopecia areata. TCRdb's table, derived via immunoSEQ multiplex PCR, lists solely in-frame clones and lacks some. This sample has 150,000 to 200,000 clones, with 50% to 70% found just once. The sample consisted of CD4+ T cells sorted from blood, taken around week 49, from a patient treated with tofacitinib. Source of these receptors: a human donor with alopecia areata. Both conserved end residues are part of each CDR3.

TRBV29-1 | CSVEDGQPNTEAFF
TRBV5-1 | CASSLVGRDGGYTF
TRBV30 | CAHLGHGYTF
TRBV5-1 | CASSVQGFEQYF
TRBV5-1 | CASSLAGGPEQFF
TRBV29-1 | CSVRQGEQPQHF
TRBV6-5 | CASSDQSTDTQYF
TRBV13 | CASSLGLGRTTF
TRBV6-1 | CASSGTGGISYEQYF
TRBV2 | CASDRTKAYEQYF
TRBV7-6 | CASSLGRGSYEQYF
TRBV7-6 | CASSLAPGLAGGQVKADTQYF
TRBV29-1 | CSVQRLLTDTQYF
TRBV14 | CASSQGAGPLYEQYF
TRBV15 | CATSRGQGAREAFF
TRBV7-8 | CASSFGGTGANSPLHF
TRBV29-1 | CSVEIQGTGANVLTF
TRBV30 | CAWSPAGTESIGELFF
TRBV11-1 | CASSLGQQETQYF
TRBV6-5 | CASSTGAGELFF
TRBV6-1 | CASSEGHSYEQYF
TRBV11-3 | CASRPTRESYEQYF
TRBV30 | CAWTTGNYGYTF
TRBV25-1 | CASSHRGSDTQYF
TRBV25-1 | CASSEVGSEETQYF
TRBV29-1 | CSVVGANYGYTF
TRBV29-1 | CSASQGNSYEQYF
TRBV2 | CASSEAVRQGAIEAFF
TRBV6-1 | CASSGRSYYGYTF
TRBV29-1 | CSVEVQGSTGNEAFF
TRBV23-1 | CASSQGQPGLDSGASSYEQYF
TRBV2 | CASSEGRNRETQYF
TRBV10-3 | CAISMTGGQETQYF
TRBV6-6 | CASSWTSGGPYNEQFF
TRBV7-9 | CASSLAGPYEQYF
TRBV11-3 | CASSSDRAEAFF
TRBV9 | CASIPLGYTF
TRBV7-2 | CASSGGGVRETQYF
TRBV4-1 | CASSQLVVVTNEQFF
TRBV30 | CAWSDGLQPQHF
TRBV30 | CAWSGRQGSLTF
TRBV7-2 | CASSSLRTSPETQYF
TRBV5-1 | CASSLPAGSYNEQFF
TRBV9 | CASSVRPQVPGGYTF
TRBV11-3 | CASIGGEDEQFF
TRBV5-6 | CASSPGAADTQYF
TRBV7-2 | CASSDHREGEQYF
TRBV29-1 | CSVTGLYTEAFF
TRBV25-1 | CASSDVDGYTF
TRBV29-1 | CSVGAGVETQYF
TRBV27 | CASSFGGLAGGEQFF